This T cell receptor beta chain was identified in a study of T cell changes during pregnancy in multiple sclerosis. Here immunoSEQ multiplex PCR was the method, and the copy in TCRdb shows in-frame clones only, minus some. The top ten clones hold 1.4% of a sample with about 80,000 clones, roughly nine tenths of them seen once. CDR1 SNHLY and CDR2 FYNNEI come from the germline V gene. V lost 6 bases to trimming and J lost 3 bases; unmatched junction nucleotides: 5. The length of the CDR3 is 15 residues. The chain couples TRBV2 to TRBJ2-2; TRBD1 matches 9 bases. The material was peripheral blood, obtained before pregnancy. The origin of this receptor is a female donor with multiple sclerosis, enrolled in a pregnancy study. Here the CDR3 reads CASRRQGVDTGELFF. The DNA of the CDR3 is TGTGCCAGCAGACGACAGGGGGTGGACACCGGGGAGCTGTTTTTT.